Listed below are T cell receptor beta chains from one sample, sequenced in a study of T-cell reconstitution after alpha-beta-depleted transplantation in children. TCRdb analysed the PCR reads with MiXCR anew, one entry per CDR3 protein. The sample lists fewer than 700,000 distinct CDR3 sequences, over 10% occurring once. The sample consisted of PBMCs, mostly from graft donor cells, taken 360 days after TCRalphabeta/CD19-depleted stem cell transplant. The receptors derive from a male patient between 10 and 17 years old who had a stem cell transplant for acute myeloid leukemia, so the T cells may come from the graft donor. CDR3s include the opening cysteine and the closing phenylalanine or tryptophan. A D gene is named only where the DNA matches it firmly. The size entry is marked missing in some rows and otherwise reads once, few, many or a size class.

CASSGRGNEQFF,TGTGCCAGCAGTGGACGCGGGAATGAGCAGTTCTTC,TRBV11-1,.,.,TRBJ2-1
CASSQGEPGPYTDTQYF,TGTGCCAGCAGCCAGGGAGAACCGGGACCGTACACAGATACGCAGTATTTT,TRBV4-2,.,few,TRBJ2-3
CSANHPPRRKTYEQYF,TGCAGTGCTAACCATCCACCCAGGAGGAAAACCTACGAGCAGTACTTC,TRBV20-1,.,few,TRBJ2-7
CASSQRFETQYF,TGTGCCAGCAGCCAGAGGTTTGAGACCCAGTACTTC,TRBV3-1,.,many,TRBJ2-5
CASSFRASGVKETQYF,TGTGCCAGCAGTTTTCGGGCTAGCGGGGTTAAAGAGACCCAGTACTTC,TRBV12-3/TRBV12-4,TRBD2,few,TRBJ2-5
CASSVGGSRYTQYF,TGCGCCAGCAGTGTGGGCGGGTCACGATATACGCAGTATTTT,TRBV10-2,.,few,TRBJ2-3
CSAGDRGGLTDTQYF,TGCAGTGCAGGGGACAGGGGTGGGCTCACAGATACGCAGTATTTT,TRBV20-1,TRBD1,.,TRBJ2-3
CASSLVGGGYEQYF,TGTGCCAGCAGTTTAGTTGGAGGGGGGTACGAGCAGTACTTC,TRBV28,.,many,TRBJ2-7
CASSPYSPGDEQYF,TGTGCCAGCAGCCCCTACAGTCCGGGGGACGAGCAGTACTTC,TRBV14,.,many,TRBJ2-7
CSVEQRLARETQYF,TGCAGCGTTGAACAGAGACTAGCTCGAGAGACCCAGTACTTC,TRBV29-1,TRBD2,few,TRBJ2-5
CASSSDRLLWANVLTF,TGTGCCAGCAGCTCGGACCGCCTACTCTGGGCCAACGTCCTGACTTTC,TRBV28,.,.,TRBJ2-6